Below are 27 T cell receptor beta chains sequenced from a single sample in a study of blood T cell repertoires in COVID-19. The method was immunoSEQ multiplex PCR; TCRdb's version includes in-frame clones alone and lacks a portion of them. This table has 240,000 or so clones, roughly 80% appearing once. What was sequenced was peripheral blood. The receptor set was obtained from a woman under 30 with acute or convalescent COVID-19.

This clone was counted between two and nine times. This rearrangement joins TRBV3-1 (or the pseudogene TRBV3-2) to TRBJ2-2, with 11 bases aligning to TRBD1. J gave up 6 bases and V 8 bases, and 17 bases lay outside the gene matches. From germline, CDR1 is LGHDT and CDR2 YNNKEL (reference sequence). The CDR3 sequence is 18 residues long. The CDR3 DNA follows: TGTGCCAGCCAAGCCTTCCCAGGACAGGGGGCCTCACCCGGGGAGCTGTTTTTT. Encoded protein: CASQAFPGQGASPGELFF.

The CDR3 coding sequence is TGTGCCAGCAGCTTAATCGGGCGGGGCTCCTACGAGCAGTACTTC. Its translation is CASSLIGRGSYEQYF. The chain joins TRBV7-9 to TRBJ2-7; weak D call: TRBD2 (6 bases). This CDR3 region has 15 residues. V lost 2 bases to trimming and J lost 0 bases, with 11 bases between them. Looked up from germline, CDR1 is SEHNR and CDR2 is FQNEAQ (reference sequence). Full variable domain (remainder filled in from reference TRBV7-9 and TRBJ2-7): DTGVSQNPRHKITKRGQNVTFRCDPISEHNRLYWYRQTLGQGPEFLTYFQNEAQLEKSRLLSDRFSAERPKGSFSTLEIQRTEQGDSAMYLCASSLIGRGSYEQYFGPGTRLTVT.

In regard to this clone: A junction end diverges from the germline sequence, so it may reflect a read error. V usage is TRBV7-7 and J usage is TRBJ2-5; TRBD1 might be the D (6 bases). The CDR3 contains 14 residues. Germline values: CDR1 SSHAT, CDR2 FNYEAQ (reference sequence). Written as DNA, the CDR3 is TGTGCTAGCAGCTTAGGAAGGGGGAAAGAGACCCAGTACTTC. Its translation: CASSLGRGKETQYF.

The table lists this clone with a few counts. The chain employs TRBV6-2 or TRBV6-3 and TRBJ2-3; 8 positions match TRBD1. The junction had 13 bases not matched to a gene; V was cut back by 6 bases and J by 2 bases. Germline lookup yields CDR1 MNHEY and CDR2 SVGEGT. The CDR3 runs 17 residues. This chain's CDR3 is CASSPDREASNTDTQYF. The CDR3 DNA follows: TGTGCCAGCAGCCCGGACAGGGAGGCCTCCAACACAGATACGCAGTATTTT.

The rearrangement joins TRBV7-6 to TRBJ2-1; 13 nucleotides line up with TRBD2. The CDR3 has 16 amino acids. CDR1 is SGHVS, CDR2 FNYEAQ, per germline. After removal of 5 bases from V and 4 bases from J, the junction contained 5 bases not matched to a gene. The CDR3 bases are TGTGCCAGCAGCGGTGGGACTAGCGGGGATTACAATGAGCAGTTCTTC. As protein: CASSGGTSGDYNEQFF.

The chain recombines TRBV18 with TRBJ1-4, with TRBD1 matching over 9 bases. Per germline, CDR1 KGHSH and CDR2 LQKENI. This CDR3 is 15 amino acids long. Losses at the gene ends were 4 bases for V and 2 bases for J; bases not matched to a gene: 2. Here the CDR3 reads CASSLGTGTNEKLFF. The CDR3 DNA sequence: TGTGCCAGCTCACTTGGGACAGGGACTAATGAAAAACTGTTTTTT.

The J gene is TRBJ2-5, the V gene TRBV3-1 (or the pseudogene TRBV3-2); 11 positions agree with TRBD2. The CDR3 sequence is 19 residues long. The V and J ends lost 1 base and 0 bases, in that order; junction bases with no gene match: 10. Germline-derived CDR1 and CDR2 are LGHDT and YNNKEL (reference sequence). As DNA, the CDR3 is TGTGCCAGCAGCCAAGGCACGGGACTAGCGGAACCAGACCAAGAGACCCAGTACTTC. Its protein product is CASSQGTGLAEPDQETQYF.

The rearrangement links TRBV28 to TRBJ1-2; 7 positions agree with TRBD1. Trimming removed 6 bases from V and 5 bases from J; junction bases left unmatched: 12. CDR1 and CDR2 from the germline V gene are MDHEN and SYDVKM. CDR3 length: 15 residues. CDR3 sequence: CASRFPDRAKYGYTF. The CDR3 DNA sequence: TGTGCCAGCAGATTTCCCGACAGGGCAAAATATGGCTACACCTTC.

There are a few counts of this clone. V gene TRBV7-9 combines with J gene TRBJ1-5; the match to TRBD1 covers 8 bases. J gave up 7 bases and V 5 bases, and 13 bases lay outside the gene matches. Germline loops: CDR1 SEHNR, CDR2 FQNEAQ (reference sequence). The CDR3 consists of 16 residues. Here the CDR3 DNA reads TGTGCCAGCAGCCCCGGGGGCGCAGGGGGCGGGCAGCCCCAGCATTTT. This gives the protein CASSPGGAGGGQPQHF.

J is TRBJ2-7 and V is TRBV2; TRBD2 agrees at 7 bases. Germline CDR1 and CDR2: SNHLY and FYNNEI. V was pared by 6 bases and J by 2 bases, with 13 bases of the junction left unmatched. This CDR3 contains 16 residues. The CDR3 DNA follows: TGTGCCAGCAGGAGGGGACTACCAGAAACAACCTACGAGCAGTACTTC. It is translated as CASRRGLPETTYEQYF.

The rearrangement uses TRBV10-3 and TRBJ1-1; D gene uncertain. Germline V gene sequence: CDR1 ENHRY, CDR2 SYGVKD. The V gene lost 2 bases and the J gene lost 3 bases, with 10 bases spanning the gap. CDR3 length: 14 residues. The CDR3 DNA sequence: TGTGCCATCAGTGAGGAGGTTTTTGACACTGAAGCTTTCTTT. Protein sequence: CAISEEVFDTEAFF.

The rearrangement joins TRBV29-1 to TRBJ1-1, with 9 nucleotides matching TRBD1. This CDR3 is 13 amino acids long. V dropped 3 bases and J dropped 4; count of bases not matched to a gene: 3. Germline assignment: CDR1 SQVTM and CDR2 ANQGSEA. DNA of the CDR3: TGCAGCGTTGAGGTGGGACAGGGCACTGAAGCTTTCTTT. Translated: CSVEVGQGTEAFF.

CDR3: CASTPVLTSTDTQYF. The CDR3 nucleotides read TGTGCCAGCACCCCGGTACTTACTAGCACAGATACGCAGTATTTT. The chain has TRBV27 and TRBJ2-3; D remains ambiguous. Trimming pared 7 bases from V and 0 bases from J, leaving 14 bases between. The CDR3 totals 15 residues. Germline assignment: CDR1 MNHEY and CDR2 SMNVEV (reference sequence).

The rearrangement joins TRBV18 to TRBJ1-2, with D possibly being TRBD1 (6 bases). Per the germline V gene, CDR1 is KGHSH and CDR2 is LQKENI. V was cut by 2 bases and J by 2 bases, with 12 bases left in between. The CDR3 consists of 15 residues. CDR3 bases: TGTGCCAGCTCACCATTCACAGGACAGAACTATGGCTACACCTTC. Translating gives CASSPFTGQNYGYTF.

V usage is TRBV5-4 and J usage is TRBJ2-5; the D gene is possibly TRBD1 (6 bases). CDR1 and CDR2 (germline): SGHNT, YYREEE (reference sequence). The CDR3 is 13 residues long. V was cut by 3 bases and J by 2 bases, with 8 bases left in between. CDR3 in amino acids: CASSSGQQETQYF. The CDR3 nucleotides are TGTGCCAGCAGCTCAGGACAGCAAGAGACCCAGTACTTC.

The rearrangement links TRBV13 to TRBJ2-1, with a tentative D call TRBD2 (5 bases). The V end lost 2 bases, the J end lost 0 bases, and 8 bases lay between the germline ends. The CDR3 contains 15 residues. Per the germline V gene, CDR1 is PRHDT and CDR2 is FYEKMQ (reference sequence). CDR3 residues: CASSLFSGSYNEQFF. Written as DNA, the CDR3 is TGTGCCAGCAGCTTATTCAGCGGCTCCTACAATGAGCAGTTCTTC.

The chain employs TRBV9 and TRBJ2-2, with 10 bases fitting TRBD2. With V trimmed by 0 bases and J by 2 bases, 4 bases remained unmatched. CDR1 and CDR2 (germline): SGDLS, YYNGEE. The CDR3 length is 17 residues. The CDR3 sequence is CASSVGASGSNTGELFF. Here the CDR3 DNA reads TGTGCCAGCAGCGTAGGGGCTAGCGGGAGTAACACCGGGGAGCTGTTTTTT.

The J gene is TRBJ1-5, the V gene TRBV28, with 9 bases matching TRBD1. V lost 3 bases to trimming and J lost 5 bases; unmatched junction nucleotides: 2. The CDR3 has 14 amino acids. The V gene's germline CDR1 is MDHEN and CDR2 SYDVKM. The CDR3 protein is CASSFGTGYQPQHF. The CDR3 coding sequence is TGTGCCAGCAGTTTCGGGACAGGGTATCAGCCCCAGCATTTT.

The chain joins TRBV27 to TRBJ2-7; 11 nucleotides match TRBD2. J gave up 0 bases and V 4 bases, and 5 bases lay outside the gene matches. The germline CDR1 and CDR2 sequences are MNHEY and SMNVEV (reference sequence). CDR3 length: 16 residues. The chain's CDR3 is CASSSLAGAPSYEQYF. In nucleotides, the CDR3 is TGTGCCAGCAGTTCACTAGCGGGAGCCCCCTCCTACGAGCAGTACTTC.

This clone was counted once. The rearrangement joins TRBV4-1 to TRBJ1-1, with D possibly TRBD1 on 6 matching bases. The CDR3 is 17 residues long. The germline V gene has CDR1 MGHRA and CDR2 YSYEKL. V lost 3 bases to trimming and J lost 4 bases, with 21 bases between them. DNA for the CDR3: TGCGCCAGCAGCCATGAATGGGGACCGGGGGGGGCCACTGAAGCTTTCTTT. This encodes CASSHEWGPGGATEAFF.

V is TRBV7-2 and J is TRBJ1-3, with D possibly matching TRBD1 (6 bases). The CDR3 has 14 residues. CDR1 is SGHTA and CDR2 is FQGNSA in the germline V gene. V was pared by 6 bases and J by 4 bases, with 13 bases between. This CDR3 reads CASSYKGGGNTIYF. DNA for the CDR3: TGTGCCAGCAGTTATAAAGGGGGAGGAAACACCATATATTTT.

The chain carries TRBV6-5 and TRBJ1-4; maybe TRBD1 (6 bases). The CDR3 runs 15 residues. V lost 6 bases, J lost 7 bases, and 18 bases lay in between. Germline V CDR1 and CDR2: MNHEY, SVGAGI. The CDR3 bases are TGTGCCAGCAGCCTTCAGGGGCGTGGGGGTGAAAAACTGTTTTTT. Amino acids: CASSLQGRGGEKLFF.

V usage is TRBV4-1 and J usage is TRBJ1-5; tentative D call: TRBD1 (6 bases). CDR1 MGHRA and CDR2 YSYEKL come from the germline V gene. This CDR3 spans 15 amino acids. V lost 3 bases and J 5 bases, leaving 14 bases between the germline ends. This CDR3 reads CASSQGPRGDQPQHF. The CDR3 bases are TGCGCCAGCAGCCAGGGACCCAGGGGTGATCAGCCCCAGCATTTT.

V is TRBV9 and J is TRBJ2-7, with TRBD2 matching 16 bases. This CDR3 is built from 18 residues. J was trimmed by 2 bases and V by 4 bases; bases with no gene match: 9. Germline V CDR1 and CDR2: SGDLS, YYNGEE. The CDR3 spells CASSPGTSGRDPPYEQYF. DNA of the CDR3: TGTGCCAGCAGCCCCGGGACTAGCGGGAGGGACCCCCCCTACGAGCAGTACTTC.

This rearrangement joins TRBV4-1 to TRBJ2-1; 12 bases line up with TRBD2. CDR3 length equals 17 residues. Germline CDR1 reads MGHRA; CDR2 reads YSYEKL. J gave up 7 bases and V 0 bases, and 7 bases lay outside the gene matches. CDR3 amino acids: CASSQDRLAGDGNEQFF. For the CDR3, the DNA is TGCGCCAGCAGCCAAGACAGACTAGCGGGGGATGGGAATGAGCAGTTCTTC.

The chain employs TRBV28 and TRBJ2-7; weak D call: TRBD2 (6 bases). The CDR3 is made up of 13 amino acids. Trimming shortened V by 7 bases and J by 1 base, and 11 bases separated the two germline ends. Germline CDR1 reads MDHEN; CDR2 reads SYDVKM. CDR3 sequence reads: CASTPGGSYEQYF. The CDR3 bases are TGTGCCAGCACCCCAGGAGGGTCCTACGAGCAGTACTTC.

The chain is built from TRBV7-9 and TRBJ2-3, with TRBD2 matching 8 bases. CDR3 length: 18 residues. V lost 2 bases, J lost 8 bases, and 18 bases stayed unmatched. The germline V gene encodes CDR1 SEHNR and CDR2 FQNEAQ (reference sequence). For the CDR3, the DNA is TGTGCCAGCAGCTTACCCCTCCTTCGAGCGGGAGTCTTCGGTACGCAGTATTTT. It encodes CASSLPLLRAGVFGTQYF.